This record looks at one T cell receptor beta chain sequence and its context. The antigen this receptor binds is unknown. No base quality values were provided; no much bigger clone lies one nucleotide off. RNA was extracted using the RNeasy kit, and about 0.45 to 1 ug of the RNA was reverse transcribed with random hexamers. The immunoSEQ multiplex PCR assay, which covers 54 Vbeta and 13 Jbeta segments, was used to amplify TCR beta CDR3 regions. Bias from PCR amplification was corrected by using a synthetic template baseline for primer optimization and for computational correction. On the study's bioinformatics: Reads were annotated to V, D and J genes per IMGT and analyzed with immunoSEQ Analyzer, keeping only productive sequences. Clonality was calculated as one minus the Shannon entropy normalized by log2 of the number of productive unique sequences. For each patient and control, public and private clones were evaluated among the 100 most prevalent clones. A clone was defined as Susac-specific if it was absent from the healthy and MS cohorts, from some 980 published viral clones and from other ImmuneACCESS disease sequences. TCRdb reran the public reads through fastp at Q25 and MiXCR, keeping productive beta chains. Rows merge per CDR3 protein into single entries with the most common DNA and genes. The V and J calls shown here were made by TCRdb, not taken from the authors' results. The sample contains roughly 330,000 distinct CDR3 sequences, around 92% of them found a single time. The ten biggest clones cover over 0.05% of the sample.

The CDR3, from cysteine to phenylalanine, totals 16 residues. Of the read, only the CDR3 DNA is kept; its 48 bases are in frame from base 1. For CDR1 and CDR2, the germline V gene lists KGHSH and LQKENI. Unmatched junction bases come to 5, with V trimmed by 4 bases and J by 0 bases. These data are taken from a study of CD8 T cells in Susac syndrome (dated by TCRdb to about 2019). Regarding the research as a whole: Whether CD8+ T cell activation and differentiation in Susac syndrome was antigen driven was tested using repertoire sequencing.

Overall study results and their limits: The number of individuals in the TCR sequencing and HLA analysis was recognized as being relatively small.

Peripheral blood CD8+ and CD4+ T cells from healthy donors, Susac syndrome patients and multiple sclerosis patients were profiled using high-throughput TCR beta sequencing. The multiple sclerosis controls were treatment-naive patients whose relapsing-remitting disease, either stable or active, fulfilled the revised McDonald criteria. Bulk CD8+ and CD4+ T cells were purified by magnetic negative isolation, whereas CD8+ TEMRA cells were enriched by FACS. Blood was drawn into EDTA tubes, processed within 24 hours, and PBMCs were isolated by density gradient centrifugation. PBMCs intended for TCR sequencing were cryopreserved in liquid nitrogen and were subsequently thawed in a 37 degrees C water bath. The sorted or isolated CD4+, CD8+ and CD8+ TEMRA cells had a purity of 90% or higher.

The sequence was obtained from a human donor with multiple sclerosis. Recombination connected TRBV18 to TRBJ2-4; 8 junctional bases match TRBD1. Material: CD4+ T cells from PBMCs. The CDR3 sequence is CASSQGTGPAKNIQYF. The DNA is TGTGCCAGCTCACAAGGGACAGGCCCAGCCAAAAACATTCAGTACTTC.